Listed below are T cell receptor beta chains from one sample, sequenced in a study of beta chain features in type 1 diabetes. Assay used: immunoSEQ multiplex PCR; TCRdb lists only in-frame clones, some missing. The sample has 200,000 to 250,000 clones; 68% are singletons. The sample consisted of naive CD4+ T cells from blood. The receptors come from a man aged 30 to 45 in good health. CDR3s include the opening cysteine and the closing phenylalanine or tryptophan. The D gene is left open where the match is weak. Clone size is shown for a subset of rows, as once, few, many or a class of expanded clone.

>-|TRBV28|TRBJ2-5|13|few
CASSHPTRETQYF
TGTGCCAGCAGTCATCCTACGAGGGAGACCCAGTACTTC
>-|TRBV30|TRBJ1-5|16|-
CAWSFPRDRGNQPQHF
TGTGCCTGGAGTTTTCCCAGGGACCGAGGCAATCAGCCCCAGCATTTT
>-|TRBV29-1|TRBJ2-5|14|few
CSAHSVGHQETQYF
TGCAGCGCACACTCGGTGGGCCACCAAGAGACCCAGTACTTC
>TRBD2|TRBV2|TRBJ2-3|14|-
CASKFQRGSDTQYF
TGTGCCAGCAAGTTCCAGCGGGGATCAGATACGCAGTATTTT
>TRBD2|TRBV25-1|TRBJ2-2|17|-
CASSEFVGGRNTGELFF
TGTGCCAGCAGTGAATTCGTGGGAGGGAGGAACACCGGGGAGCTGTTTTTT
>-|TRBV29-1|TRBJ2-7|13|-
CSAFSRESYEQYF
TGCAGCGCCTTTTCCAGGGAGTCCTACGAGCAGTACTTC
>-|TRBV6-5|TRBJ1-1|12|-
CASTARGTEAFF
TGTGCCAGCACCGCGCGGGGTACTGAAGCTTTCTTT
>-|TRBV25-1|TRBJ2-7|14|-
CASRFAGGSYEQYF
TGTGCCAGCCGGTTCGCAGGCGGCTCCTACGAGCAGTACTTC
>TRBD2|TRBV29-1|TRBJ2-3|12|-
CSVLRGAYTQYF
TGCAGCGTTTTGCGGGGGGCATATACGCAGTATTTT
>-|TRBV18|TRBJ2-5|12|-
CASSPRDETQYF
TGTGCCAGCTCACCCAGAGACGAGACCCAGTACTTC
>TRBD1|TRBV9|TRBJ2-3|15|-
CASSVSGQDTDTQYF
TGTGCCAGCAGCGTGTCGGGACAGGACACAGATACGCAGTATTTT
>TRBD2|TRBV2|TRBJ2-1|15|-
CASSEAELADNEQFF
TGTGCCAGCAGTGAAGCGGAGCTAGCGGACAATGAGCAGTTCTTC
>TRBD1|TRBV30|TRBJ1-1|13|-
CAWNRGPNTEAFF
TGTGCCTGGAACAGGGGGCCGAACACTGAAGCTTTCTTT
>-|TRBV7-9|TRBJ2-7|14|-
CASSLLNDLNEQYF
TGTGCCAGCAGCTTACTTAATGACCTGAACGAGCAGTACTTC
>-|TRBV30|TRBJ2-6|21|-
CAWSPARLRGRFFSGANVLTF
TGTGCCTGGAGCCCCGCACGCTTGAGGGGACGGTTTTTCTCTGGGGCCAACGTCCTGACTTTC
>TRBD2|TRBV29-1|TRBJ2-1|15|few
CSVEGDGGRYNEQFF
TGCAGCGTTGAAGGGGATGGCGGGAGGTACAATGAGCAGTTCTTC
>TRBD2|TRBV5-1|TRBJ2-1|17|-
CASSPVTSGGPWNEQFF
TGCGCCAGCAGCCCCGTTACTAGCGGGGGGCCGTGGAATGAGCAGTTCTTC
>-|TRBV4-3|TRBJ2-3|11|-
CASSQGDTQYF
TGCGCCAGCAGCCAAGGAGATACGCAGTATTTT
>-|TRBV18|TRBJ2-5|15|-
CASSPLGQRKETQYF
TGTGCCAGCTCACCACTAGGACAGAGAAAAGAGACCCAGTACTTC
>-|TRBV13|TRBJ2-1|16|-
CASSRIVKEAYNEQFF
TGTGCCAGCAGCCGCATCGTGAAGGAAGCCTACAATGAGCAGTTCTTC
>-|TRBV30|TRBJ2-7|15|-
CAWSVWGPLSYEQYF
TGTGCCTGGAGTGTATGGGGGCCCCTCTCCTACGAGCAGTACTTC
>TRBD2|TRBV10-3|TRBJ2-5|14|-
CAISVTSGEETQYF
TGTGCCATCAGTGTAACTAGCGGGGAAGAGACCCAGTACTTC
>TRBD1|TRBV28|TRBJ2-7|15|-
CASSTPGQASYEQYF
TGTGCCAGCAGTACCCCGGGACAGGCATCCTACGAGCAGTACTTC
>-|TRBV30|TRBJ2-2|14|once
CAWSRLGVTGELFF
TGTGCCTGGTCCAGACTAGGGGTCACCGGGGAGCTGTTTTTT
>-|TRBV2|TRBJ2-1|17|-
CASSEALGRVSYNEQFF
TGTGCCAGCAGTGAAGCCCTGGGCAGGGTGTCCTACAATGAGCAGTTCTTC
>-|TRBV13|TRBJ2-3|15|-
CASSPRPTSTDTQYF
TGTGCCAGCAGCCCTCGACCGACTAGCACAGATACGCAGTATTTT
>-|TRBV9|TRBJ2-7|15|-
CASSVDAGHSYEQYF
TGTGCCAGCAGCGTAGACGCGGGCCACTCCTACGAGCAGTACTTC
>TRBD2|TRBV19|TRBJ2-3|14|-
CASSLAGSADTQYF
TGTGCCAGTAGTCTAGCGGGATCAGCAGATACGCAGTATTTT